This TCR beta chain was profiled in a study of blood T cell repertoires in COVID-19. TCRdb's table, derived via immunoSEQ multiplex PCR, lists solely in-frame clones and lacks some. The data hold about 260,000 clones, with about nine tenths observed a single time. CDR1 KGHDR and CDR2 SFDVKD come from the germline V gene. The CDR3 has 15 residues. Trimming removed 4 bases at V and 7 bases at J, with 18 bases between. Material for sequencing was PBMCs or T cells enriched from blood (not recorded which). This chain joins TRBV24-1 and TRBJ1-2; no clear D. The clonotype comes from a man aged 50-60 years who had been exposed to COVID-19. In DNA, the CDR3 is TGTGCCACCAGTGAACATACAACGACAACGGCTGGCTACACCTTC. Its protein product is CATSEHTTTTAGYTF.